The clone carrying this T cell receptor beta chain was seen only once. This record comes from a study of Graves' ophthalmopathy and Graves' hyperthyroidism. The authors amplified TCR beta CDR3 regions, and they did so from RNA transcripts for repertoire sequencing. Scientists carried out first-round RT-PCR using HTBI primers and then a second-round multiplex PCR. Via MiXCR, TCRdb re-called the multiplex PCR reads, giving one row per CDR3 protein. The sample lists more than 300,000 distinct CDR3 sequences, approximately 17% occurring once. Trimming at V came to 3 bases and at J to 8 bases, leaving 8 bases not matched to a gene. Germline V gene sequence: CDR1 SGHAT, CDR2 FQNNGV. The CDR3 runs to 14 residues. It was on clinical symptoms, serum thyroxine, TRAb, thyroid ultrasound and orbital computed tomography that diagnosis relied.

This TCR was sampled from an adult woman with stable Graves' hyperthyroidism. The sequencing input was peripheral blood. The chain links TRBV11-2 to TRBJ1-2; 8 nucleotides align to TRBD1. CDR3 sequence: CASSLDRDNRGYTF. CDR3 coding DNA: TGTGCCAGCAGCTTGGACAGGGATAATAGAGGCTACACCTTC.